This entry lists 9 T cell receptor beta chains sequenced from one sample in a study of shared clonotypes between healthy human individuals. Using immunoSEQ multiplex PCR, the repertoire was profiled, and TCRdb retains in-frame clones only, with some absent. The sample consists of approximately 2.4 million clones, 90% to 97% of them appearing once. The sample taken for sequencing was naive CD4+ T cells sorted from blood. Subset reported: CD45RA+ positively selected. These receptors were obtained from a man between 18 and 29 years old in good health.

The rearrangement links TRBV7-3 to TRBJ2-3; the D is unclear. The germline V gene has CDR1 SGHTA and CDR2 FQGTGA. The CDR3 is made up of 15 amino acids. Trimming removed 5 bases from V and 1 base from J, with 13 bases in between. The CDR3 DNA reads TGTGCCAGCAGCATTAGGGCTCTAGGCACAGATACGCAGTATTTT. Its translation is CASSIRALGTDTQYF.

The J gene is TRBJ1-2, the V gene TRBV29-1; perhaps TRBD1 as D (5 bases). V lost 4 bases and J lost 4, with 13 bases in between. The CDR3 sequence is 13 residues long. Germline V lookup: CDR1 SQVTM, CDR2 ANQGSEA. The CDR3 is CSVVGGIGYGYTF. CDR3 DNA: TGCAGCGTTGTTGGGGGGATCGGCTATGGCTACACCTTC.

Details on this clone: This same CDR3 is encoded by further DNA sequences in the sample. The chain employs TRBV10-3 and TRBJ2-5; TRBD2 matches at 10 bases. Germline CDR1 is ENHRY and CDR2 is SYGVKD. Trimming at V came to 6 bases and at J to 2 bases, leaving 3 bases not matched to a gene. The CDR3 runs to 14 residues. This CDR3 reads CAIRASGGQETQYF. In DNA, the CDR3 is TGTGCCATCAGGGCTAGCGGGGGACAAGAGACCCAGTACTTC.

This sequence joins TRBV6-6 and TRBJ1-2, with D maybe TRBD1 (5 bases). V lost 2 bases to trimming and J lost 4 bases, with 14 bases between them. Germline loops: CDR1 MNHNY, CDR2 SVGAGI (reference sequence). CDR3 length: 15 residues. The CDR3 here is CASSYVAGNAYGYTF. DNA of the CDR3: TGTGCCAGCAGTTACGTGGCAGGGAATGCCTATGGCTACACCTTC.

V is TRBV18 and J is TRBJ1-4; D is unresolved. The ends were cut back, 1 base at V and 8 bases at J, with 14 bases in the middle. The CDR3 sequence is 15 residues long. Looked up from germline, CDR1 is KGHSH and CDR2 is LQKENI. CDR3 loop: CASSPRAQDPEKLFF. The CDR3 region has the DNA TGTGCCAGCTCACCACGGGCTCAGGACCCAGAAAAACTGTTTTTT.

This clone is a singleton in its sample. Other DNA sequences in the sample encode the same CDR3. The V gene is TRBV6-6, the J gene TRBJ1-1; D remains ambiguous. The CDR3 contains 13 residues. Germline CDR1 reads MNHNY; CDR2 reads SVGAGI (reference sequence). V lost 5 bases and J 0 bases, leaving 7 bases between the germline ends. Written as DNA, the CDR3 is TGTGCCAGCAGTCCAGAGTTGAACACTGAAGCTTTCTTT. Residues: CASSPELNTEAFF.

The V and J genes are TRBV5-6 and TRBJ2-5; perhaps TRBD1 as D (6 bases). The CDR3 is 15 residues long. Germline values: CDR1 SGHDT, CDR2 YYEEEE. The germline V and J ends were trimmed by 3 bases and 5 bases, with 17 bases remaining between them. CDR3 protein: CASSYSRGRGETQYF. As DNA, the CDR3 is TGTGCCAGCAGCTACTCCAGGGGCAGGGGTGAGACCCAGTACTTC. Full variable domain (remainder filled in from reference TRBV5-6 and TRBJ2-5): DAGVTQSPTHLIKTRGQQVTLRCSPKSGHDTVSWYQQALGQGPQFIFQYYEEEERQRGNFPDRFSGHQFPNYSSELNVNALLLGDSALYLCASSYSRGRGETQYFGPGTRLLVL.

This clone was detected once. The gene calls are TRBV7-2 and TRBJ1-2; 8 nucleotides line up with TRBD1. Germline V gene sequence: CDR1 SGHTA, CDR2 FQGNSA. V lost 5 bases, J lost 7 bases, and 9 bases stayed unmatched. The CDR3 extends over 14 amino acids. DNA of the CDR3: TGTGCCAGCAGCATAGGACAGGGAGAAGGTGGCTACACCTTC. Translating gives CASSIGQGEGGYTF.

The chain is built from TRBV19 and TRBJ1-5; 9 positions match TRBD1. The CDR3 totals 15 residues. Germline V lookup: CDR1 LNHDA, CDR2 SQIVND (reference sequence). The junction had 5 bases not matched to a gene; V was cut back by 6 bases and J by 2 bases. The CDR3 here is CASRRQGEGNQPQHF. CDR3 nucleotide sequence: TGTGCCAGTAGACGACAGGGGGAGGGCAATCAGCCCCAGCATTTT.